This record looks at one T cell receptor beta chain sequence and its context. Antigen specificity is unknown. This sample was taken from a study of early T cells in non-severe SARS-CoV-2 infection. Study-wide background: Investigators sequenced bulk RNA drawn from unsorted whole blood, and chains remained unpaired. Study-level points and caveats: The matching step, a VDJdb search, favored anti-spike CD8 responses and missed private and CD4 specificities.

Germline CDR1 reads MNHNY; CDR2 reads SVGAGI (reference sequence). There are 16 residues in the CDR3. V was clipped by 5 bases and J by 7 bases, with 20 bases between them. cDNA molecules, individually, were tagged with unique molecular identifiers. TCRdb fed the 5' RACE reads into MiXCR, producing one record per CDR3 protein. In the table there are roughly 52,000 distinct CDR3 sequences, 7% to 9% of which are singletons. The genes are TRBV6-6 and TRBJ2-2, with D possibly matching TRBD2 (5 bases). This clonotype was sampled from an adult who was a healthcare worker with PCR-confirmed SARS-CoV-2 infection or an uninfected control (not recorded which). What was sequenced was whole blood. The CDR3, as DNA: TGTGCCAGCAGTGATCTCCGGGGAGCACGGGGCGGGGAGCTGTTTTTT. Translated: CASSDLRGARGGELFF.